A single T cell receptor beta chain is shown here with its context. Trimming pared 11 bases from V and 3 bases from J, leaving 14 bases between. CDR1 is SEHNR, CDR2 FQNEAQ, per germline (reference sequence). The CDR3 is made up of 12 amino acids. The data were obtained in a study of breast tumors, draining lymph nodes, adjacent tissues. Axillary draining lymph nodes of breast cancer patients supplied the node samples. Each CDR3 protein gets one entry after TCRdb re-called the multiplex PCR reads with MiXCR. The table lists 150,000 to 200,000 distinct CDR3 sequences, roughly a third of them singletons, with roughly 4.3% in the top ten.

Sequencing was performed on axillary lymph node tissue. The sequence was collected from a female donor with breast cancer. Some clones in this sample may be carry-over from other donors' samples. The J gene is TRBJ2-7, the V gene TRBV7-9, with D possibly TRBD2 on 6 matching bases. The CDR3 DNA reads TGTGCCTCTGAGGGCGGGAACTACGAGCAGTACTTC. Its protein is CASEGGNYEQYF.